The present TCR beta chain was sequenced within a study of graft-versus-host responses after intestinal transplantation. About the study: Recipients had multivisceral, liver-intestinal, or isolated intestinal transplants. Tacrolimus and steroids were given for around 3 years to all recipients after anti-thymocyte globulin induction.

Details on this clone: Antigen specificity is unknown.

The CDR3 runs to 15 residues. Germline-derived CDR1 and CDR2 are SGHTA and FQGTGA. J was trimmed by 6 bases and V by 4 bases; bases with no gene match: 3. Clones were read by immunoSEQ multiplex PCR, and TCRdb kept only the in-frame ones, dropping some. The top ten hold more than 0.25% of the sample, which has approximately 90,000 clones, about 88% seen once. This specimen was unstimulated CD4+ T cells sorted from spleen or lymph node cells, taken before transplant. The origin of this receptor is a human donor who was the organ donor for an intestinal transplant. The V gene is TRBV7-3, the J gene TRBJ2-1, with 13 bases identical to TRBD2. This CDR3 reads CASSSGLAGFNEQFF. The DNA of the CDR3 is TGTGCCAGCAGCTCGGGACTAGCGGGGTTCAATGAGCAGTTCTTC.